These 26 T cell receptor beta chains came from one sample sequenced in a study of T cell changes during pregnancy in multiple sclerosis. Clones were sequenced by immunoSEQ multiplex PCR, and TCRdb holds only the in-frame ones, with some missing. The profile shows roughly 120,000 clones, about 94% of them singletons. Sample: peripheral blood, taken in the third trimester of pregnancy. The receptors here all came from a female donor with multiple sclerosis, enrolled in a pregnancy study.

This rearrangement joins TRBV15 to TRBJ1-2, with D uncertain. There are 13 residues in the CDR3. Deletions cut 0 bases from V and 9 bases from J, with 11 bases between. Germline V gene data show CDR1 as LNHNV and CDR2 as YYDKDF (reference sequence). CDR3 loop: CATSREAGESYTF. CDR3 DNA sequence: TGTGCCACCAGCAGAGAAGCCGGGGAAAGCTACACCTTC.

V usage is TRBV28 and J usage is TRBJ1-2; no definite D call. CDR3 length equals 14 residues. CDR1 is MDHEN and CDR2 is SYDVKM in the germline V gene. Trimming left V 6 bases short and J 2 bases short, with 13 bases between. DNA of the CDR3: TGTGCCAGCAGAGGCGGAGGGATCAACTATGGCTACACCTTC. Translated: CASRGGGINYGYTF.

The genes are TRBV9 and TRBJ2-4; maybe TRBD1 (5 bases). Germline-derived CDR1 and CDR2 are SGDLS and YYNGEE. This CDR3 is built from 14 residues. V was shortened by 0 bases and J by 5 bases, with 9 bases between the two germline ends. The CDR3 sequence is CASSVGQSQNIQYF. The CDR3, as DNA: TGTGCCAGCAGCGTAGGACAGTCCCAAAACATTCAGTACTTC.

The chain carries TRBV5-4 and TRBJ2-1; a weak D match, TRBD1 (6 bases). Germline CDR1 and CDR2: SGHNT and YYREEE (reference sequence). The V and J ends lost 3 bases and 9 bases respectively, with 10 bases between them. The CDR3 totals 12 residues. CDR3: CASSWGLGEQFF. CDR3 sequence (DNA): TGTGCCAGCAGCTGGGGGCTTGGTGAGCAGTTCTTC.

The CDR3 reads CASSTWELSNQPQHF. The CDR3 DNA sequence: TGTGCCAGCAGTACATGGGAGTTAAGCAATCAGCCCCAGCATTTT. The J gene is TRBJ1-5, the V gene TRBV6-1; D call uncertain. V lost 5 bases, J lost 1 base, and 12 bases lay in between. The CDR3 is 15 residues long. The germline gives CDR1 MNHNS, CDR2 SASEGT.

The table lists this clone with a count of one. CDR3 sequence: CAWTGGRLGETQYF. The CDR3 nucleotides read TGTGCCTGGACAGGGGGCCGTCTTGGAGAGACCCAGTACTTC. The rearrangement links TRBV30 to TRBJ2-5, with 8 bases that match TRBD1. J lost 4 bases, V lost 4 bases, and 8 bases had no gene match. CDR3 length: 14 residues. CDR1 GTSNPN and CDR2 SVGIG come from the germline V gene (reference sequence). Variable domain in full (rest from reference TRBV30 and TRBJ2-5): SQTIHQWPATLVQPVGSPLSLECTVEGTSNPNLYWYRQAAGRGLQLLFYSVGIGQISSEVPQNLSASRPQDRQFILSSKKLLLSDSGFYLCAWTGGRLGETQYFGPGTRLLVL.

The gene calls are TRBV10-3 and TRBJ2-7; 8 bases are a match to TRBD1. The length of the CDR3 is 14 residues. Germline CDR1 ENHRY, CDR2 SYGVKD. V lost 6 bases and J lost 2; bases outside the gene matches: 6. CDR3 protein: CAIRGTGLAYEQYF. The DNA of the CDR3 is TGTGCCATCAGGGGGACAGGCCTGGCCTACGAGCAGTACTTC.

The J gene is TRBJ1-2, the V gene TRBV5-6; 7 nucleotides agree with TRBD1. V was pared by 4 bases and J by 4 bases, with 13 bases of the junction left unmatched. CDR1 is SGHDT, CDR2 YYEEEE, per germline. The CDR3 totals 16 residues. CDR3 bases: TGTGCCAGCAGCCCGTCCACCGACAGGGCGGGCTATGGCTACACCTTC. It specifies CASSPSTDRAGYGYTF.

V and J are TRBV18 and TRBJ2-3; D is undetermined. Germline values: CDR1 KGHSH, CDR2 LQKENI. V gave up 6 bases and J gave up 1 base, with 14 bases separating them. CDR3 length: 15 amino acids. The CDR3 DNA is TGTGCCAGCTCTCACCTATATGAACGCACAGATACGCAGTATTTT. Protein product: CASSHLYERTDTQYF.

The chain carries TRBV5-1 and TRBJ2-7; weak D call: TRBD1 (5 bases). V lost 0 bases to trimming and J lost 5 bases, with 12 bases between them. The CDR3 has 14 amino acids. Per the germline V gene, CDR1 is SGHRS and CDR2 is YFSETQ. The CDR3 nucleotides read TGCGCCAGCAGCTTGGCGCAGGGTCCCAACGAGCAGTACTTC. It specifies CASSLAQGPNEQYF. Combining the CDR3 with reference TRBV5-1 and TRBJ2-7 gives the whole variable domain KAGVTQTPRYLIKTRGQQVTLSCSPISGHRSVSWYQQTPGQGLQFLFEYFSETQRNKGNFPGRFSGRQFSNSRSEMNVSTLELGDSALYLCASSLAQGPNEQYFGPGTRLTVT.

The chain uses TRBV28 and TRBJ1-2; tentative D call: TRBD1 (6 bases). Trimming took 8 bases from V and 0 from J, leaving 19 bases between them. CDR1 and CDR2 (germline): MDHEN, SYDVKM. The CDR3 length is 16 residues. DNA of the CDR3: TGTGCCAGCCTCTCTATTACAGGGACGACTAACTATGGCTACACCTTC. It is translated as CASLSITGTTNYGYTF.

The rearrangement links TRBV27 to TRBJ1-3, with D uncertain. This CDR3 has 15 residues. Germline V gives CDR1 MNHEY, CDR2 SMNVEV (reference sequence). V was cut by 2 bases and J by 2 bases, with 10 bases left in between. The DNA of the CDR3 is TGTGCCAGCAGTTTAAGGCAGAGGACTGGAAACACCATATATTTT. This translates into CASSLRQRTGNTIYF.

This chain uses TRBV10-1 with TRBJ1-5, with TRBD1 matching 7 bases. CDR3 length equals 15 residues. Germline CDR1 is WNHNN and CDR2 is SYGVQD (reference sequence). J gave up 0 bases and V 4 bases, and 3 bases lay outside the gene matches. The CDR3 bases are TGCGCCAGCAGTGGTAGGGACAGTAGCAATCAGCCCCAGCATTTT. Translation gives CASSGRDSSNQPQHF.

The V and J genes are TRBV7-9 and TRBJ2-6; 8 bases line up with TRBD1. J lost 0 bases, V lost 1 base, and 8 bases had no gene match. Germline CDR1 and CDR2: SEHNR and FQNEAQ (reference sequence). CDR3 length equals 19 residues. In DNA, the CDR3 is TGTGCCAGCAGCTTAGGTAAGGGACAGGCTTCCTCTGGGGCCAACGTCCTGACTTTC. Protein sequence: CASSLGKGQASSGANVLTF.

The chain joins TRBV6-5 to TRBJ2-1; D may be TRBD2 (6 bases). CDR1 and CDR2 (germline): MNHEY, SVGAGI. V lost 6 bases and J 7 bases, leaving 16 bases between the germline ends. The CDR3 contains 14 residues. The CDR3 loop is CASSRGLDSNEQFF. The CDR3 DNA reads TGTGCCAGCAGCCGGGGACTGGATTCAAATGAGCAGTTCTTC.

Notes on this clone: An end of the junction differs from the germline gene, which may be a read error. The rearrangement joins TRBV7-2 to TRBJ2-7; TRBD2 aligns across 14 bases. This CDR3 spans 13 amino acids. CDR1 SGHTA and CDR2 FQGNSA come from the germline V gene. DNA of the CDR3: TGTGCCAGCAGCTTAGCGCCCGGGACTAGCGGGAGCTTC. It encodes CASSLAPGTSGSF.

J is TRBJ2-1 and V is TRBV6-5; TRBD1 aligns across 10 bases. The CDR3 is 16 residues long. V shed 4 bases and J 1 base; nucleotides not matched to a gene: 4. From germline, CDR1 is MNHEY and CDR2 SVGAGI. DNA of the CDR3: TGTGCCAGCAGTTCTTGGACAGGGGGTTCCTACAATGAGCAGTTCTTC. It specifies CASSSWTGGSYNEQFF.

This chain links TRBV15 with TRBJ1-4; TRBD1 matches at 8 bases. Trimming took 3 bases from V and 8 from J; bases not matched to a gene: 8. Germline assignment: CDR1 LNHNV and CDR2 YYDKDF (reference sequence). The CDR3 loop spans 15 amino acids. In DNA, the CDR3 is TGTGCCACCAGCAGGAGCGGACAGGGTGGAGAAAAACTGTTTTTT. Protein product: CATSRSGQGGEKLFF.

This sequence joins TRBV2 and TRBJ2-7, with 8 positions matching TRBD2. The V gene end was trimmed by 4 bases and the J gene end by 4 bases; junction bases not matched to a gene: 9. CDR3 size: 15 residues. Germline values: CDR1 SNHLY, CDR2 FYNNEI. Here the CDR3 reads CASSGRLRGAYEQYF. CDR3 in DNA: TGTGCCAGCAGTGGACGACTGCGGGGGGCATACGAGCAGTACTTC.

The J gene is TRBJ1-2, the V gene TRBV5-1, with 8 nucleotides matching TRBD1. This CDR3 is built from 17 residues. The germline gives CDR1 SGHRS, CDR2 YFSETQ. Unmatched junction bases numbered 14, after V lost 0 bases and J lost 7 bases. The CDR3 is CASSLVSGTGSQSGYTF. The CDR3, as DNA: TGCGCCAGCAGCTTGGTATCGGGGACAGGAAGTCAAAGTGGCTACACCTTC.

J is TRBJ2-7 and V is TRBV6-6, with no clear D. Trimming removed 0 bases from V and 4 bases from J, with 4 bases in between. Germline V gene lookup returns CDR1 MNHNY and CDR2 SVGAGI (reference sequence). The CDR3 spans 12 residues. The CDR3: CASSYSTYEQYF. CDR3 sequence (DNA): TGTGCCAGCAGTTACTCGACTTACGAGCAGTACTTC.

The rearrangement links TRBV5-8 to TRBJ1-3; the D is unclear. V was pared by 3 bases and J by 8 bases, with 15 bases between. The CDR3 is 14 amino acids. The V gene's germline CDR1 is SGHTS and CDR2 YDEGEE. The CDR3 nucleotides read TGTGCCAGCAGCTCTCTAACTGGTTCTGACACCATATATTTT. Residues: CASSSLTGSDTIYF.

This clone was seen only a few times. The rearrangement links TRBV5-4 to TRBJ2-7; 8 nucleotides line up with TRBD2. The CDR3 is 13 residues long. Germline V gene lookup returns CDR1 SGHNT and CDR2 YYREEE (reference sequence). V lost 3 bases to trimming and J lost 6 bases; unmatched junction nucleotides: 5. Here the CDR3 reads CASSSIAGREQYF. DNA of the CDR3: TGTGCCAGCAGCTCGATAGCGGGACGCGAGCAGTACTTC. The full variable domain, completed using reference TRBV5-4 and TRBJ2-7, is ETGVTQSPTHLIKTRGQQVTLRCSSQSGHNTVSWYQQALGQGPQFIFQYYREEENGRGNFPPRFSGLQFPNYSSELNVNALELDDSALYLCASSSIAGREQYFGPGTRLTVT.

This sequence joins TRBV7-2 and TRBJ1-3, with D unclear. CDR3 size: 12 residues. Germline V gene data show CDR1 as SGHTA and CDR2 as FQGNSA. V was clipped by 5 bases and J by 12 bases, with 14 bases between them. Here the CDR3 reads CASSPPGIDIYF. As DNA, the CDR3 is TGTGCCAGCAGCCCCCCGGGGATTGACATATATTTT.

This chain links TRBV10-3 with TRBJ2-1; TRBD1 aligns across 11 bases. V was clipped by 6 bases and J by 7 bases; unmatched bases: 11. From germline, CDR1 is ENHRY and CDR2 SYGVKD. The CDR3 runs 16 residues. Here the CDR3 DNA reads TGTGCCATCAGCGGGGGGACAGGGGGGTCCAGGAATGAGCAGTTCTTC. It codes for CAISGGTGGSRNEQFF.

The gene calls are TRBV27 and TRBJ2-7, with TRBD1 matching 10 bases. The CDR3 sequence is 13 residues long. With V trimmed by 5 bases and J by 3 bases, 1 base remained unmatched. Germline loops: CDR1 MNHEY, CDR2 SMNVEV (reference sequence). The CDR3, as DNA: TGTGCCAGCAGTCGGGACAGGGGCTACGAGCAGTACTTC. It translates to CASSRDRGYEQYF.